This T cell receptor beta chain was recovered during a study of cytomegalovirus exposure and HLA in healthy donors (dated by TCRdb to 2015 to 2018). Regarding the research as a whole: An earlier analysis of about 560 of the donors reported 250 to 300 Gb of sequence data and 117 million unique TCR beta sequences obtained from some 170 million T cells. An earlier analysis of 587 of the donors used high-throughput TCR beta sequencing to judge whether each TCR beta V gene segment behaved as functional or pseudogenic. A separate validation cohort of roughly 130 different subjects was used in addition to the approximately 700-subject first cohort. The aim of the study was to test whether cataloging public T cell receptors could identify signatures of past pathogen exposure. To predict cytomegalovirus infection status, the study brought together high-throughput TCR immunosequencing, statistical association of individual TCRs with disease status, and machine learning. On average, roughly 250,000 unique TCR beta nucleotide sequences were sequenced per donor among a few hundred genotyped donors of the cohort, with 15% to 20% of those sequences being non-productive. Donor age, sex, ethnicity and CMV serostatus were compiled alongside the repertoire data. Both class I and class II loci were covered by HLA typing, at four-digit resolution. All discovery cohort repertoires had been generated using a single sequencing platform. Rather than drawing on any new phenotypic data, the later analysis identified candidate immune exposures from TCR beta sequences and the way those sequences occurred across donors. Typing coverage varied by locus: roughly 620-630 donors for A, B, C, DRB1 and DQB1; under 550 for DQA1; about 590 for DPA1; about 450 for DPB1. A later analysis re-examined previously published TCR beta repertoires from about 670 donors and added high-resolution HLA genotyping to investigate patterns of TCR occurrence. Roughly five DR-DQ haplotypes were handled as single units for association and clustering, since linkage in the cohort was strong. The T cell repertoires of 666 subjects were profiled by immunosequencing and related to cytomegalovirus serostatus. About 320 gigabases of sequencing data and approximately 84 million unique TCR sequences were included in an early release covering several hundred HLA-typed donors. The genetic ancestry cluster associated with self-reported Caucasian donors included 65% to 90% of the roughly 380 genotyped donors. A later genetic analysis took genome-wide SNP genotypes for about 60% of the roughly 670 donors and used that subset as a discovery cohort.

What the study reported, not specific to this receptor: V-gene and J-gene trimming of TCR beta chains was associated with a missense DCLRE1C variant in a later genetic analysis, and the association was replicated in an independent cohort. A later analysis reported that several top co-occurrence clusters appeared linked to parvovirus B19, influenza, CMV and Epstein-Barr virus. According to the authors, the approach could potentially be generalized to other disease states and immunological phenotypes. A cluster of highly shared sequence variants was judged likely to represent a technical artifact of the sequencing pipeline. In an earlier analysis of some 500 of the donors, most TCR beta V segments appeared in productive rearrangements about 87% or about 30% of the time, broadly matching IMGT annotations. A further reported finding was that TCR beta sequences accurately predicted the HLA-A and HLA-B alleles for most subjects in the first cohort. This cohort had only TCR beta chains sequenced, and the lack of alpha or paired-chain data limited which features could be detected. A few of the identified cytomegalovirus-associated TCR beta chains were confirmed in vitro to be specific for cytomegalovirus antigens. Strong co-occurrence of HLA alleles, especially DR and DQ, made assigning TCR associations to individual alleles difficult. Cytomegalovirus status was reported to be diagnosed by the classifier with high specificity and sensitivity in both the original and validation cohorts. The only immune exposure information available for the cohort was CMV serostatus. Some IMGT-functional V segments, including TRBV6-2 and TRBV6-3, could not be told apart with the 87-base-pair reads, so those segments were excluded. In a later analysis, TCR association rates were found to vary across HLA loci, with the most associated TCRs seen for DRB1 alleles and the fewest for HLA-C alleles. Most CMV-associated TCR beta chains appeared to be HLA-restricted in a later analysis, and the HLA associations seemed to be driven largely by CMV exposure. Because HLA typing was missing for some donors at each locus, association tests included only the typed subset. Presence/absence analyses assumed roughly uniform sequencing depth across donors, an assumption that may not hold. Because counts were too low, about 18 rarely observed V segments, including chromosome 9 orphons, were excluded from the earlier analysis of some 540 of the donors. Compared with equally common non-associated chains, HLA-associated TCR beta chains in a later analysis were more clonally expanded and had lower generation probabilities. A total of 150 to 200 TCR beta chains were listed by the study as associated with cytomegalovirus. In a later genetic analysis, fewer N-insertions in productive TCRs were reported among donors in an Asian-associated ancestry cluster than the approximately 670-donor mean. At a false discovery rate of 0.05, a later analysis linked some 17,000 TCR beta sequences to specific HLA alleles. Most TCR sequences were seen in very few donors, while some public TCRs were found in many individuals. Correlated functional status among segregating V segments might be attributable to linkage disequilibrium, but an unknown experimental factor could not be ruled out.

Note on this clone: Its antigen target is currently unknown. Base qualities are not provided; no much larger clone lies one nucleotide away.

The cohort comprised more than 550 healthy bone marrow donors. At the time of sampling, all cohort members were nominally healthy, though unrecorded immune exposures were likely present. The donor was CMV seronegative and belonged to the group of approximately 320 seronegative cohort members. Each donor provided a peripheral blood sample, and peripheral blood mononuclear cells were used for TCR beta sequencing. Genomic DNA was extracted from the blood cell samples with the Qiagen DNeasy Blood Extraction Kit. The method behind the library was the immunoSEQ multiplex PCR assay. For the multiplex PCR, a mixture combining 60 forward primers for TCR Vbeta segments and 13 reverse primers for TCR Jbeta segments was used. Amplification of the CDR3 region of rearranged TCR beta genes was performed with a multiplex PCR assay on genomic DNA. The amplified TCR beta libraries were sequenced on the Illumina HiSeq System as 87-base-pair reads. As for the original processing: A later analysis counted around 72 million unique TCR beta chains across the 550 to 700 repertoires, and 9.5 million to 11 million of these chains were shared by at least two donors. Raw reads were error-corrected and collapsed into unique sequences by a nearest-neighbor algorithm in which closely related sequences were merged to remove PCR and sequencing errors. V, D and J gene segments were assigned by aligning CDR3 sequences to IMGT reference sequences. For a sequence to be retained, a match of at least six nucleotides to both a V gene segment and a J gene segment was required. A rearrangement was called productive if the CDR3 had no stop codons and remained in frame with V and J, and every other rearrangement was called non-productive. CDR3 was defined by IMGT convention, running from the second conserved V-encoded cysteine to the conserved J-encoded phenylalanine. In an earlier analysis of 500 to 650 of the donors, sequences lacking an unambiguous match to a single V gene segment were excluded. In an earlier analysis of 450 to 700 of the donors, V segments were called functional above 56.7% productive rearrangements and were called segregating when the between-donor standard deviation exceeded 5%. To diagnose cytomegalovirus status from the catalog of TCR beta chain sequences, a statistical classification framework was built. A later analysis assigned V and J genes by comparing TCR nucleotide sequences with IMGT/GENE-DB human TR gene sequences. The TCRdist pipeline was used in a later analysis to assign CDR3 sequences and most-parsimonious VDJ recombination scenarios. In a later analysis, every TCR beta chain was defined by the combination of its CDR3 amino acid sequence and its V-gene family, and reads without a unique V-gene family were dropped. To address suspected cross-contamination and a sequencing artifact, a later analysis removed some 620 highly shared, low-generation-probability nucleotide sequences. A later analysis calculated a clonal expansion index for each public chain from normalized within-repertoire ranks of inferred template counts. Generation probabilities in a later analysis came from a VDJ recombination model fitted to out-of-frame rearrangements, and those results were checked against IGoR. A later analysis scored TCR-TCR, TCR-HLA and TCR-CMV co-occurrence with hypergeometric tests, applying a repertoire-size bias correction to TCR pairs. A later analysis estimated false discovery rates by permuting HLA or CMV assignments 20 times. In a later analysis, co-occurring TCRs were grouped using DBSCAN, with TCRdist sequence similarity added in when clustering inside HLA-allele-positive subsets. Repertoires with fewer than 30,000 or more than 120,000 public chains, plus five repertoires with anomalous nucleotide sharing, were excluded from co-occurrence clustering. TCRdb carries this immuneACCESS record with in-frame sequences only. Its versions omit some clonotypes, under half of them owing to an unresolved V gene in the studies checked, with the rest unexplained. For V, J and clone size, that table is used; D and trimming come from the DNA. The sample includes about 110,000 clones, with approximately 86% observed a single time. 1.5% to 2% of the sample lies in the top ten.

Relative to germline, V is missing 5 bases and J is missing 2 bases, with 6 bases of the junction outside any gene match. CDR1 is given as MNHNY and CDR2 as SVGAGI, both from the germline V gene (reference sequence). From its cysteine to its phenylalanine, the CDR3 spans 16 amino acids. Only the CDR3 portion is preserved as DNA: 48 bases, with reading frame beginning at the first base. The rearrangement joined TRBV6-6 to TRBJ1-2; a stretch of 12 junction bases matches TRBD1. This receptor was obtained from a man aged 35-49 years in good health and CMV-seronegative. Sequencing input: PBMCs. The nucleotides read TGTGCCAGCAGTCCGGGACAGGGGGCTTTGAACTATGGCTACACCTTC. Its product reads: CASSPGQGALNYGYTF.